This entry lists 10 T cell receptor beta chains sequenced from one sample in a study of T-cell reconstitution after alpha-beta-depleted transplantation in children. Preparing the TCRbeta library involved the use of unique molecular identifiers. TCRdb called the PCR reads again in MiXCR, with one record for every CDR3 protein. The table shows 670,000 or so distinct CDR3 sequences, with around 13% occurring only once. Sequencing was performed on PBMCs, taken before TCRalphabeta/CD19-depleted stem cell transplant. All receptors come from a girl aged 2 to 9 with congenital amegakaryocytic thrombocytopenia, due to receive a stem cell transplant.

This clonotype was counted a few times. This chain connects TRBV4-1 to TRBJ1-4, with D possibly TRBD1 on 6 matching bases. V dropped 3 bases and J dropped 10 bases, with 6 bases sitting between them. CDR1 and CDR2 from the germline V gene are MGHRA and YSYEKL. This CDR3 comprises 11 residues. CDR3 amino acids: CASSQDRKLFF. CDR3 coding DNA: TGCGCCAGCAGCCAGGACAGAAAACTGTTTTTT.

The V and J genes are TRBV12-3 or TRBV12-4 and TRBJ1-2; TRBD1 might be the D (6 bases). V was trimmed by 6 bases and J by 8 bases, leaving 25 bases between them. The CDR3 covers 16 residues. CDR3 sequence: CASSPQVPGAGSGYTF. CDR3 DNA: TGTGCCAGCAGCCCCCAGGTTCCGGGGGCGGGTAGCGGCTACACCTTC.

This clonotype occurred a few times. The V call is TRBV14, the J call TRBJ2-2; D remains unclear. With 4 bases removed from V and 3 bases from J, the gap between germline ends came to 12 bases. Germline V CDR1 and CDR2: SGHDN, FVKESK. This CDR3 region has 15 residues. The CDR3 DNA reads as TGTGCCAGCAGCCCTCTTCTGTTTGACACCGGGGAGCTGTTTTTT. Its protein is CASSPLLFDTGELFF.

The chain joins TRBV5-1 to TRBJ2-7; TRBD1 might be the D (6 bases). The CDR3 has 14 amino acids. Germline loops: CDR1 SGHRS, CDR2 YFSETQ. Between the trimmed V and J ends, which lost 2 bases and 2 bases, there was a span of 11 bases. The CDR3 DNA follows: TGCGCCAGCAGCTTTGGGGGCAGAACCTACGAGCAGTACTTC. This encodes CASSFGGRTYEQYF. The whole variable domain, remainder taken from reference TRBV5-1 and TRBJ2-7, is KAGVTQTPRYLIKTRGQQVTLSCSPISGHRSVSWYQQTPGQGLQFLFEYFSETQRNKGNFPGRFSGRQFSNSRSEMNVSTLELGDSALYLCASSFGGRTYEQYFGPGTRLTVT.

The chain links TRBV27 to TRBJ1-2, with 7 bases identical to TRBD1. The CDR3 extends over 14 amino acids. The germline gives CDR1 MNHEY, CDR2 SMNVEV (reference sequence). Unmatched junction bases numbered 5, after V lost 4 bases and J lost 3 bases. In DNA, the CDR3 is TGTGCCAGCAGTTCAAGGGGGCTGGACTATGGCTACACCTTC. Encoded protein: CASSSRGLDYGYTF.

The chain uses TRBV5-1 and TRBJ2-5; D is unresolved. Germline V gene lookup returns CDR1 SGHRS and CDR2 YFSETQ. V was cut by 4 bases and J by 5 bases, with 18 bases left in between. The length of the CDR3 is 15 residues. The CDR3 sequence is CASSRPDTGSETQYF. Written as DNA, the CDR3 is TGCGCCAGCAGCCGACCTGACACTGGGTCCGAGACCCAGTACTTC.

This clonotype was counted at least ten times. This chain links TRBV25-1 with TRBJ2-3, with 15 bases that match TRBD2. The V gene end was trimmed by 6 bases and the J gene end by 0 bases; junction bases not matched to a gene: 4. Germline V gene sequence: CDR1 MGHDK, CDR2 SYGVNS. This CDR3 is 17 amino acids long. The CDR3 spells CASSPGLAGGSTDTQYF. DNA of the CDR3: TGTGCCAGCAGCCCGGGACTAGCGGGAGGTAGCACAGATACGCAGTATTTT.

This clonotype was detected many times. The chain employs TRBV6-5 and TRBJ1-4; TRBD1 is a possible D gene (5 bases). Trimming took off 2 bases at V and 5 bases at J, with 15 bases between the two ends. Germline lookup yields CDR1 MNHEY and CDR2 SVGAGI. The CDR3 sequence is 16 residues long. This chain's CDR3 is CASSYGLSGPNEKLFF. Here the CDR3 DNA reads TGTGCCAGCAGTTACGGGTTATCGGGGCCGAATGAAAAACTGTTTTTT.

This clonotype has just a few counts. The rearrangement uses TRBV5-5 and TRBJ2-7, with a tentative D call TRBD2 (6 bases). Trimming left V 1 base short and J 4 bases short, with 18 bases between. CDR3 length: 16 amino acids. Germline values: CDR1 SGHKS, CDR2 YYEKEE (reference sequence). The CDR3 sequence is CASSLFGGGNRYEQYF. CDR3 bases: TGTGCCAGCAGCTTGTTTGGAGGCGGGAACCGATACGAGCAGTACTTC.

In the case of this clonotype: A much more abundant neighbour one base away suggests this may be a read error. V usage is TRBV20-1 and J usage is TRBJ1-5, with TRBD1 as a possible D gene (5 bases). The CDR3 extends over 17 amino acids. Germline V gene data show CDR1 as DFQATT and CDR2 as SNEGSKA (reference sequence). DNA of the CDR3: TGCTGTGCTAGAGATGGAATTGGCAGGGAAGCCAATCAGCCCCAGCATTTT. Its protein product is CCARDGIGREANQPQHF.